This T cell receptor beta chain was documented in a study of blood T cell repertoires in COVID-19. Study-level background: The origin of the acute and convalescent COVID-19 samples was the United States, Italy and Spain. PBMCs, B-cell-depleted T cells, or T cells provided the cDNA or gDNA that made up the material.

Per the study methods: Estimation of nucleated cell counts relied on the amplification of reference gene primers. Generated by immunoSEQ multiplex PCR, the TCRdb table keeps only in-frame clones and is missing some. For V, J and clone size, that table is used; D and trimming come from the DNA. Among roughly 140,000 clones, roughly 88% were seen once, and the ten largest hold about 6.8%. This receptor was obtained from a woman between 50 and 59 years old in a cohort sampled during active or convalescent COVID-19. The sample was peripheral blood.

The CDR3 region is CASRRGFGSNEQFF. CDR3 coding DNA: TGCGCCAGCAGACGGGGATTTGGGAGCAATGAGCAGTTCTTC. The chain uses TRBV5-1 and TRBJ2-1; possibly TRBD2 for D (5 bases). The CDR3 is made up of 14 amino acids. V lost 5 bases and J 6 bases, leaving 15 bases between the germline ends. Germline V gives CDR1 SGHRS, CDR2 YFSETQ.